This T cell receptor (beta chain) was found in a study of regulatory T cells in long-lasting Graves disease. Arm-PCR with iRepertoire HTBI primers amplified the CDR3 regions for these TCR beta libraries. TCRdb recomputed calls from the multiplex PCR reads with MiXCR, one row per CDR3 protein. The sample records approximately 500,000 distinct CDR3 sequences, 20% to 25% being singletons. The CDR3 spans 15 residues. CDR1 and CDR2 (germline): LNHDA, SQIVND (reference sequence). Trimming stripped 3 bases from V and 3 bases from J, with 14 bases between. Sample time point: persistent/refractory GD, antithyroid drugs over 5 years with positive TRAb. RNA extracted from PBMCs served as the sequencing template. From each patient, around 8.7 milliliters of peripheral blood was drawn and collected into an EDTA anticoagulant tube.

This material consisted of peripheral blood mononuclear cells (PBMCs), taken when the disease was refractory, from a patient treated with antithyroid drugs. The sequence came from a female donor with Graves disease. This chain uses TRBV19 with TRBJ1-2, with D possibly matching TRBD1 (5 bases). CDR3 nucleotide sequence: TGTGCCAGTAGTATCGCGGGGGTCCTTCACTATGGCTACACCTTC. It yields the protein CASSIAGVLHYGYTF.